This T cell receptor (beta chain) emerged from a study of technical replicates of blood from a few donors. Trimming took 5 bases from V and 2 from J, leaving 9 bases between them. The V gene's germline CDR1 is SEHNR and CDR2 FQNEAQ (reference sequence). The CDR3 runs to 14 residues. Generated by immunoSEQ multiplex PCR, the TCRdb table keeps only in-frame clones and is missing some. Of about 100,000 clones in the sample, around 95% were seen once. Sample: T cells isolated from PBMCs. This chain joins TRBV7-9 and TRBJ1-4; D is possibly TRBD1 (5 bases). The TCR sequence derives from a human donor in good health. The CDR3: CASSPGGTNEKLFF. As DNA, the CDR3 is TGTGCCAGCAGCCCCGGGGGGACTAATGAAAAACTGTTTTTT.